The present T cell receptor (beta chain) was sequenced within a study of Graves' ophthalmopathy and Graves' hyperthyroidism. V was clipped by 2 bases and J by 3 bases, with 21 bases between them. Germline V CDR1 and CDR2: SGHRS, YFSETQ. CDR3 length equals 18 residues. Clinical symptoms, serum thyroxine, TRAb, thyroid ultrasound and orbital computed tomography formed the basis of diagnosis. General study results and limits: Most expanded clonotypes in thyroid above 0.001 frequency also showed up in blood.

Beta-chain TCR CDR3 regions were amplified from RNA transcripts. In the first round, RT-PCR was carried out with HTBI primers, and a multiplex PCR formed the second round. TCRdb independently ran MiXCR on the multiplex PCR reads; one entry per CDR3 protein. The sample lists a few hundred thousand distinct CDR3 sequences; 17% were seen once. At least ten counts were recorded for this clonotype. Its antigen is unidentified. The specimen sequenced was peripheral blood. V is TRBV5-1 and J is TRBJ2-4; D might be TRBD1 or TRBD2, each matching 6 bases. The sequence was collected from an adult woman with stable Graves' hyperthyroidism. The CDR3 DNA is TGCGCCAGCAGCTTCTTAGCCGGGGGCGGGGCTGGCAAAAACATTCAGTACTTC. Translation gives CASSFLAGGGAGKNIQYF.